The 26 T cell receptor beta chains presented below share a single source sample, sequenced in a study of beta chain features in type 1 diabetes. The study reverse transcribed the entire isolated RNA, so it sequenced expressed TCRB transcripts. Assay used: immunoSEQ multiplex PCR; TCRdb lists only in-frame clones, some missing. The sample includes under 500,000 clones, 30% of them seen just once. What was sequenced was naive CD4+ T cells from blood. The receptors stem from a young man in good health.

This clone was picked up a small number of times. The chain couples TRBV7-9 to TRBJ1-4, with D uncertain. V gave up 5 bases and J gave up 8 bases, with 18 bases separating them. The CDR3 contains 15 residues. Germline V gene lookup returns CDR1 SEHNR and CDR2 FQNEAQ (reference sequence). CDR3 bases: TGTGCCAGCAGCCCAGAAGTCGGCTGGGGAGAAAAACTGTTTTTT. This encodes CASSPEVGWGEKLFF.

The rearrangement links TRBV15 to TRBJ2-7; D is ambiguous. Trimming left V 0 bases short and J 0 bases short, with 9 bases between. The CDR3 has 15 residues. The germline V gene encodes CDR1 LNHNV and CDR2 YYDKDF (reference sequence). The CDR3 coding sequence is TGTGCCACCAGCAGAGACAAGAAATTCTCCTACGAGCAGTACTTC. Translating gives CATSRDKKFSYEQYF.

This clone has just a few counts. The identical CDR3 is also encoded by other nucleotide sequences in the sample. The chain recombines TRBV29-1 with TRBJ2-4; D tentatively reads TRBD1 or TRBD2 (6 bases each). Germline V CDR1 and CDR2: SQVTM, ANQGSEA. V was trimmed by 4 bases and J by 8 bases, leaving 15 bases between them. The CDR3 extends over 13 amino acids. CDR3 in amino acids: CSVALGRGDIQYF. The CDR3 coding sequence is TGCAGCGTTGCCCTTGGAAGGGGGGACATTCAGTACTTC. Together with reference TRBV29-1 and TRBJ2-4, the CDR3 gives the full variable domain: SAVISQKPSRDICQRGTSLTIQCQVDSQVTMMFWYRQQPGQSLTLIATANQGSEATYESGFVIDKFPISRPNLTFSTLTVSNMSPEDSSIYLCSVALGRGDIQYFGAGTRLSVL.

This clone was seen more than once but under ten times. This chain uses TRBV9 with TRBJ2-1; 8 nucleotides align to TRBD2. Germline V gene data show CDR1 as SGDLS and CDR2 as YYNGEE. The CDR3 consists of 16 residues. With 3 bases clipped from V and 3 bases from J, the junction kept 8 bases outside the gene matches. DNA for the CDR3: TGTGCCAGCAGCGCCTCAAGCGGGAGAGTCTACAATGAGCAGTTCTTC. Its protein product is CASSASSGRVYNEQFF.

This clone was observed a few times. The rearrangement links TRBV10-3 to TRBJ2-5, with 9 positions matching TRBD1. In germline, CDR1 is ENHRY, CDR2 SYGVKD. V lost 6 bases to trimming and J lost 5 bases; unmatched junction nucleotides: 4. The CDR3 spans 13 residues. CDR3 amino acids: CAIRDRGSETQYF. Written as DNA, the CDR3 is TGTGCCATCAGGGACAGGGGTTCCGAGACCCAGTACTTC.

This chain's CDR3 is CASSVRGYEQYF. The CDR3 region has the DNA TGCGCCAGCAGTGTCAGAGGCTACGAGCAGTACTTC. V and J are TRBV5-1 and TRBJ2-7; D ambiguous. The germline V and J ends were trimmed by 5 bases and 3 bases, with 9 bases remaining between them. CDR1 is SGHRS and CDR2 is YFSETQ in the germline V gene. The CDR3 is made up of 12 amino acids.

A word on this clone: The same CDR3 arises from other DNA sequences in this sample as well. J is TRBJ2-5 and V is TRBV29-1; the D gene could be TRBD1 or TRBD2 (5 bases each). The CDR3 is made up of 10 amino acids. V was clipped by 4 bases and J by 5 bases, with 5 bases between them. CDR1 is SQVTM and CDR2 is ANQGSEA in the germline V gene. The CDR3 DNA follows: TGCAGCGTTGGGGGGGAGACCCAGTACTTC. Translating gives CSVGGETQYF.

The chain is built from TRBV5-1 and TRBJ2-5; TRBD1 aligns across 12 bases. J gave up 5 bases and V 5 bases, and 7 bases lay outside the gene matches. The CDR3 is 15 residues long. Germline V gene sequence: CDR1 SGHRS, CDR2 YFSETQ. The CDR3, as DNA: TGCGCCAGCAGGATGCCCGGGACAGGGGGCGAGACCCAGTACTTC. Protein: CASRMPGTGGETQYF.

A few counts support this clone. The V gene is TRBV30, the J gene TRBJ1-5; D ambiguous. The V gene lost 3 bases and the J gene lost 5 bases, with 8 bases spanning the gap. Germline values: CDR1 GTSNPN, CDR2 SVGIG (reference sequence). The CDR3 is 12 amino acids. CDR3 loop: CAWSSGYQPQHF. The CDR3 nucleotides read TGTGCCTGGAGCTCCGGGTATCAGCCCCAGCATTTT.

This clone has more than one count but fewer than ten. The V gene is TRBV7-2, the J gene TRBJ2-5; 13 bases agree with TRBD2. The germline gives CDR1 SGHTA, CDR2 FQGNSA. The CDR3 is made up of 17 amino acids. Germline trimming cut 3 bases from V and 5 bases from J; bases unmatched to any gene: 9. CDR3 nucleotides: TGTGCCAGCAGCTTTCCCGGACTAGCGGGAGTTGGTGAGACCCAGTACTTC. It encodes CASSFPGLAGVGETQYF.

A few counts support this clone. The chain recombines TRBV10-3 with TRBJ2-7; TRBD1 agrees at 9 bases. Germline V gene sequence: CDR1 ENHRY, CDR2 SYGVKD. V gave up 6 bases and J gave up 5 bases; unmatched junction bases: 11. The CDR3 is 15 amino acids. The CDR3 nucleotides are TGTGCCATCAGGTCCGGACAGGGGATCACCCACGAGCAGTACTTC. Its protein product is CAIRSGQGITHEQYF.

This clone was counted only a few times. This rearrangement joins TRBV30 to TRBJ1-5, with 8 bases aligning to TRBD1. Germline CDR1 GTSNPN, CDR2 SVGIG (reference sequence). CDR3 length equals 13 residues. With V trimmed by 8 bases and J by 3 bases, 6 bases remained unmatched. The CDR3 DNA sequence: TGTGCCACCTCGGACAGGGACAATCAGCCCCAGCATTTT. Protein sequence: CATSDRDNQPQHF.

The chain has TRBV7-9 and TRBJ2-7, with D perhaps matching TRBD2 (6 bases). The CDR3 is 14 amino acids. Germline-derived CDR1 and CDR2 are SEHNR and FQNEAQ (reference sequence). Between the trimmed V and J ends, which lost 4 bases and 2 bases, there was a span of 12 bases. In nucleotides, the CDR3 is TGTGCCAGCAGCTCAAGCGGGTTTCCCTACGAGCAGTACTTC. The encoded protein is CASSSSGFPYEQYF.

Written as DNA, the CDR3 is TGTGCCAGCAGCTCCCCCAGCGGGACTAGCGGGAATGTAGGTTACAATGAGCAGTTCTTC. Translating gives CASSSPSGTSGNVGYNEQFF. The rearrangement joins TRBV9 to TRBJ2-1, with 13 nucleotides matching TRBD2. The CDR3 is 20 amino acids. In germline, CDR1 is SGDLS, CDR2 YYNGEE. Trimming at V came to 4 bases and at J to 4 bases, leaving 17 bases not matched to a gene.

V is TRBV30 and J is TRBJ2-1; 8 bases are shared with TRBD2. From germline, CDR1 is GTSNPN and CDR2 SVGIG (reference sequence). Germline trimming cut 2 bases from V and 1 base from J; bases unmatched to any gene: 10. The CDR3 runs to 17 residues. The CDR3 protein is CAWSQTSAGVSYNEQFF. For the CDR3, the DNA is TGTGCCTGGAGTCAGACGTCAGCGGGAGTGTCCTACAATGAGCAGTTCTTC. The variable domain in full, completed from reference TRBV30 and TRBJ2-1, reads SQTIHQWPATLVQPVGSPLSLECTVEGTSNPNLYWYRQAAGRGLQLLFYSVGIGQISSEVPQNLSASRPQDRQFILSSKKLLLSDSGFYLCAWSQTSAGVSYNEQFFGPGTRLTVL.

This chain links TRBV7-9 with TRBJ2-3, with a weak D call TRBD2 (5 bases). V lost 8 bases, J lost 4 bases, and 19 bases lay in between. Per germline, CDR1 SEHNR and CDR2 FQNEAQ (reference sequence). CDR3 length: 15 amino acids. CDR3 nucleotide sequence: TGTGCCAGCGGCTCGCGCGCCCCGAGGGCAGATACGCAGTATTTT. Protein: CASGSRAPRADTQYF.

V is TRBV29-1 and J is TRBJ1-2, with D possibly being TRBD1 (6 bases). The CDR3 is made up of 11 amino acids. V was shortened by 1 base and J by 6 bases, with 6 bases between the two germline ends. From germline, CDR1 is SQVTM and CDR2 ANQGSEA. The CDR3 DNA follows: TGCAGCGTTGAAGCAGGGGATGGCTACACCTTC. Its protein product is CSVEAGDGYTF. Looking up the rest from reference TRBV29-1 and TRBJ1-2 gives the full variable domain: SAVISQKPSRDICQRGTSLTIQCQVDSQVTMMFWYRQQPGQSLTLIATANQGSEATYESGFVIDKFPISRPNLTFSTLTVSNMSPEDSSIYLCSVEAGDGYTFGSGTRLTVV.

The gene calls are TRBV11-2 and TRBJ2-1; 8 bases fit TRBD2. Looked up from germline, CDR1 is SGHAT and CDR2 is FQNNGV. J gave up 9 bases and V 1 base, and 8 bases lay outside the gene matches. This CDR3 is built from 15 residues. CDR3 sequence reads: CASSLGPGGPSEQFF. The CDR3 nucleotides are TGTGCCAGCAGCTTAGGCCCGGGAGGGCCAAGTGAGCAGTTCTTC.

The CDR3 nucleotides read TGTGCCTGGAGTCTCAGTCGCGATTGGGACGACGAGCAGTACTTC. Translation gives CAWSLSRDWDDEQYF. The V gene is TRBV30, the J gene TRBJ2-7; D assignment may be TRBD1 or TRBD2 (5 bases each). The ends were cut back, 2 bases at V and 5 bases at J, with 19 bases in the middle. CDR1 and CDR2 from the germline V gene are GTSNPN and SVGIG (reference sequence). The CDR3 has 15 amino acids.

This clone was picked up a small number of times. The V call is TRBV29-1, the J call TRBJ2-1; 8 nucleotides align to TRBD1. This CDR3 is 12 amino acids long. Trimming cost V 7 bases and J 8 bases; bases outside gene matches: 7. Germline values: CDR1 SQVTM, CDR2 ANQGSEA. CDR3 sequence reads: CSAFQGAYEQFF. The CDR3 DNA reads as TGCAGCGCATTCCAGGGGGCGTATGAGCAGTTCTTC.

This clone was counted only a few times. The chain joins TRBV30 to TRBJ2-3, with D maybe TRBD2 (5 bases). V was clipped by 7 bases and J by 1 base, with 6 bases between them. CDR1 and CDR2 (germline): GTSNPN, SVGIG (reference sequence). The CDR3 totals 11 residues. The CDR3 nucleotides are TGTGCCTCAGCGGGCACAGATACGCAGTATTTT. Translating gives CASAGTDTQYF.

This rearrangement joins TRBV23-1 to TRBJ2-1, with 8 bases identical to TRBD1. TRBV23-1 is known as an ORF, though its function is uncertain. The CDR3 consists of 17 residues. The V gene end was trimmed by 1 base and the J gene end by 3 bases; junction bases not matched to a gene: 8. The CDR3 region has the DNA TGCGCCAGCAGTCAATTCTTCCGGGACAGGCTCTACAATGAGCAGTTCTTC. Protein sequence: CASSQFFRDRLYNEQFF.

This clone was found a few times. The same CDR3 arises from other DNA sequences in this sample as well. Here the CDR3 reads CSVEPGGTGGTYEQYF. The CDR3 DNA reads as TGCAGCGTTGAACCGGGTGGGACAGGGGGTACCTACGAGCAGTACTTC. V gene TRBV29-1 combines with J gene TRBJ2-7, with TRBD1 identical over 11 bases. Germline lookup yields CDR1 SQVTM and CDR2 ANQGSEA. CDR3 length: 16 amino acids. The J segment lost 2 bases and the V segment lost 2 bases, leaving 8 bases of the junction unmatched.

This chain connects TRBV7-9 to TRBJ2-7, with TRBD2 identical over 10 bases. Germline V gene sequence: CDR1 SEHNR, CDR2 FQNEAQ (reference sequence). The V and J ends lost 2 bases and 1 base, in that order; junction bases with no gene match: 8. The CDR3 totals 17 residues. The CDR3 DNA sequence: TGTGCCAGCAGCTTATCGCCTAGCGGGGGCCTATCCTACGAGCAGTACTTC. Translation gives CASSLSPSGGLSYEQYF.

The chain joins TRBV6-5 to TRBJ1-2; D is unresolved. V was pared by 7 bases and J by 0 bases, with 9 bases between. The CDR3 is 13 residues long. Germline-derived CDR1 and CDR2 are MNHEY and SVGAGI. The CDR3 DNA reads TGTGCCAGCAAATTGACGGCTAACTATGGCTACACCTTC. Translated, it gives CASKLTANYGYTF.

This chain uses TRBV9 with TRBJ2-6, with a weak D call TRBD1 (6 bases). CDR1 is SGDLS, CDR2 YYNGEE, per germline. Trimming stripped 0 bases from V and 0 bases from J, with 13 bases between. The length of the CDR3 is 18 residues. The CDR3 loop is CASSVVGGPSSGANVLTF. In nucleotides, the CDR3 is TGTGCCAGCAGCGTAGTTGGGGGCCCAAGCTCTGGGGCCAACGTCCTGACTTTC.